These 3 T cell receptor beta chains were sequenced from one sample in a study of T cell clones after liver transplantation. Method: immunoSEQ multiplex PCR; TCRdb's copy keeps in-frame clones and lacks some. The data contain tens of thousands of clones, around three quarters of them singletons. The specimen comprised CD4+ T cells from blood, sampled at the roughly 16-month timepoint. All receptors derive from a human patient who received a liver transplant. Some T cells here may be from the graft donor.

The chain carries TRBV19 and TRBJ2-2; tentative D call: TRBD2 (5 bases). The germline V gene has CDR1 LNHDA and CDR2 SQIVND (reference sequence). With 4 bases removed from V and 0 bases from J, the gap between germline ends came to 9 bases. CDR3 size: 15 residues. CDR3: CASSTYGANTGELFF. CDR3 DNA: TGTGCCAGTAGTACCTACGGGGCGAACACCGGGGAGCTGTTTTTT. The full variable domain, with the rest looked up from reference TRBV19 and TRBJ2-2, is DGGITQSPKYLFRKEGQNVTLSCEQNLNHDAMYWYRQDPGQGLRLIYYSQIVNDFQKGDIAEGYSVSREKKESFPLTVTSAQKNPTAFYLCASSTYGANTGELFFGEGSRLTVL.

The CDR3 nucleotides are TGCGCCAGCAGCTTATCCCTCTCTGGAAACACCATATATTTT. It is translated as CASSLSLSGNTIYF. The rearrangement uses TRBV5-1 and TRBJ1-3; D gene ambiguous. The germline V and J ends were trimmed by 2 bases and 0 bases, with 6 bases remaining between them. The CDR3 is 14 residues long. The germline gives CDR1 SGHRS, CDR2 YFSETQ. The variable domain in full, completed from reference TRBV5-1 and TRBJ1-3, reads KAGVTQTPRYLIKTRGQQVTLSCSPISGHRSVSWYQQTPGQGLQFLFEYFSETQRNKGNFPGRFSGRQFSNSRSEMNVSTLELGDSALYLCASSLSLSGNTIYFGEGSWLTVV.

The chain combines TRBV5-4 with TRBJ1-5; the D gene is possibly TRBD1 (5 bases). In germline, CDR1 is SGHNT, CDR2 YYREEE (reference sequence). V gave up 2 bases and J gave up 3 bases, with 9 bases separating them. The CDR3 is 14 amino acids. The CDR3 bases are TGTGCCAGCAGCTTCGGTGGGGCCAATCAGCCCCAGCATTTT. It codes for CASSFGGANQPQHF.